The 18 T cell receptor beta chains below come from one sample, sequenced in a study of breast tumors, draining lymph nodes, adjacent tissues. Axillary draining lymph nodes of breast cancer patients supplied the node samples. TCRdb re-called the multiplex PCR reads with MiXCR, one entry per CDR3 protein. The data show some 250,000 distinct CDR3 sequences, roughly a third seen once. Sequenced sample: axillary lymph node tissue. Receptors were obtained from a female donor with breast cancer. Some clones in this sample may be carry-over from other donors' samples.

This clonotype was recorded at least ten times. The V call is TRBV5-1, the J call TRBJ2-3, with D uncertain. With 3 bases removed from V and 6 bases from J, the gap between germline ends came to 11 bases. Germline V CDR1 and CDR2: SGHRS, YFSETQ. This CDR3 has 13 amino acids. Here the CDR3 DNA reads TGCGCCAGCAGCTCGGGTCCCCGGGATACGCAGTATTTT. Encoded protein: CASSSGPRDTQYF.

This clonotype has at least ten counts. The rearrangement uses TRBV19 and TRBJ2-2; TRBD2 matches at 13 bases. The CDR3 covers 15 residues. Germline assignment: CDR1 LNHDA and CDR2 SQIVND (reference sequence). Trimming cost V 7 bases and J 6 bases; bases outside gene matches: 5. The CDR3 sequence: CASTGLAGVSGELFF. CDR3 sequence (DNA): TGTGCCAGTACCGGACTAGCGGGAGTATCCGGGGAGCTGTTTTTT.

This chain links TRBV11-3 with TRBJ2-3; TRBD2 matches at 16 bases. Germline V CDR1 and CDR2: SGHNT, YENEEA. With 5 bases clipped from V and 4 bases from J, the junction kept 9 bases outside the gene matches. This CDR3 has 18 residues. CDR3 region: CASSPGTSGRAVADTQYF. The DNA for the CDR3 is TGTGCCAGCAGCCCCGGGACTAGCGGGAGGGCCGTCGCAGATACGCAGTATTTT.

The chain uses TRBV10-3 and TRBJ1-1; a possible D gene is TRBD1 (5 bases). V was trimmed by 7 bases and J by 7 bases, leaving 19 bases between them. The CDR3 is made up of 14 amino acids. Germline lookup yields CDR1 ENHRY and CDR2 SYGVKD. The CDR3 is CAIKQGTVGIEAFF. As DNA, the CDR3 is TGTGCCATCAAGCAAGGGACCGTTGGCATTGAAGCTTTCTTT.

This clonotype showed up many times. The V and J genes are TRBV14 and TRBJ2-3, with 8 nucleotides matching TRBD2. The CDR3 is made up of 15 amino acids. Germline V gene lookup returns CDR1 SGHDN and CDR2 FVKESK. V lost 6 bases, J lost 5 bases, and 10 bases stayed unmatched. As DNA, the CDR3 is TGTGCCAGCAGTGCCCCGCGGGGGGCCCGAGATACGCAGTATTTT. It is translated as CASSAPRGARDTQYF.

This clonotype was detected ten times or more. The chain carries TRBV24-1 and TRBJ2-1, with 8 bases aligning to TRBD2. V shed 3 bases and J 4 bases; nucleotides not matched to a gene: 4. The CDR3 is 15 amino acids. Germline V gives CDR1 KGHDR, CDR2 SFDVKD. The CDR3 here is CATSDMTSVYNEQFF. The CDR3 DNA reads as TGTGCCACCAGTGATATGACTAGCGTATACAATGAGCAGTTCTTC.

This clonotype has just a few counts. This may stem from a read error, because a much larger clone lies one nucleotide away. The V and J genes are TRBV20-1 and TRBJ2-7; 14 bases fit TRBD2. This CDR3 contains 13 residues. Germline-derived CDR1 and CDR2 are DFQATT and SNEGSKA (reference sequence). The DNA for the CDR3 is TGCGGACTAGCGGGAGGAATGCGGGACGCGCAGTACTTC. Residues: CGLAGGMRDAQYF.

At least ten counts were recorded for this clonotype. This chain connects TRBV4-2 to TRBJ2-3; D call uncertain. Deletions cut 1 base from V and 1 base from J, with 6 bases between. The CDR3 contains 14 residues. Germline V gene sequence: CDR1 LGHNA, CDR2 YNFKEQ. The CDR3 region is CASSQAGGTDTQYF. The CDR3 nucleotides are TGTGCCAGCAGCCAAGCTGGGGGCACAGATACGCAGTATTTT.

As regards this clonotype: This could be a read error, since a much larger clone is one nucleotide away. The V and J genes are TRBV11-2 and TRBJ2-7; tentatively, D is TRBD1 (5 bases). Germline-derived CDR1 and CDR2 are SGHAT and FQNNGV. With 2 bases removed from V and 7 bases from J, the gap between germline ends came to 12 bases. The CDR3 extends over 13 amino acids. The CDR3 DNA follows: TGTGCCAGCAGCTTATCAGGGTTAAATGAGCAGTACTTC. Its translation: CASSLSGLNEQYF.

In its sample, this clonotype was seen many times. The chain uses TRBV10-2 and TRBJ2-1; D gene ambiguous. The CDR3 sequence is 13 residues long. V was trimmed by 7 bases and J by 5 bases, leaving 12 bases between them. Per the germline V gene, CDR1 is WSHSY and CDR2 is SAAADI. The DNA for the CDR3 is TGCGCCAGCACCCCTCGGCGGCACAATGAGCAGTTCTTC. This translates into CASTPRRHNEQFF.

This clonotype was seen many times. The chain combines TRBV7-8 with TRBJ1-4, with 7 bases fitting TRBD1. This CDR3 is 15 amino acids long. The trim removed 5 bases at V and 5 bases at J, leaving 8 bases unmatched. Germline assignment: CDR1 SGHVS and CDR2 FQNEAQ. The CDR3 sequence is CASSTGQAFNEKLFF. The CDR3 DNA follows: TGTGCCAGCAGCACCGGACAGGCCTTCAATGAAAAACTGTTTTTT.

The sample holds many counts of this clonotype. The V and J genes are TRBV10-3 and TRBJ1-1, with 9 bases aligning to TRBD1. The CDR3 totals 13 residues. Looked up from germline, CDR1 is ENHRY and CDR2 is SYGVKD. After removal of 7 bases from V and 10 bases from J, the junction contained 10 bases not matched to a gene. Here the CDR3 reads CAITEDRGRRAFF. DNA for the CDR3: TGTGCCATCACCGAGGACAGGGGAAGGCGAGCTTTCTTT.

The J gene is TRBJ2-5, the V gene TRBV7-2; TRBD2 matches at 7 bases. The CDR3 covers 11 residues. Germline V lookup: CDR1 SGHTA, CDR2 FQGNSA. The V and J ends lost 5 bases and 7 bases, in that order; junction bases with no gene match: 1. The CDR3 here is CASSGGGTQYF. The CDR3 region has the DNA TGTGCCAGCAGCGGCGGGGGGACCCAGTACTTC.

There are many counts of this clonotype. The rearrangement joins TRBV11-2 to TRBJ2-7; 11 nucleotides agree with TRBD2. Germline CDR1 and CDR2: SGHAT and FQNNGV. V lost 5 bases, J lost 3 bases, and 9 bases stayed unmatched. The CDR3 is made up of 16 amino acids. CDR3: CASSRYSGTSGYEQYF. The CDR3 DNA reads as TGTGCCAGCAGCAGATATTCCGGGACTAGCGGCTACGAGCAGTACTTC. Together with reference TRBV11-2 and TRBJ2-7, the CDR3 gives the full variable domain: EAGVAQSPRYKIIEKRQSVAFWCNPISGHATLYWYQQILGQGPKLLIQFQNNGVVDDSQLPKDRFSAERLKGVDSTLKIQPAKLEDSAVYLCASSRYSGTSGYEQYFGPGTRLTVT.

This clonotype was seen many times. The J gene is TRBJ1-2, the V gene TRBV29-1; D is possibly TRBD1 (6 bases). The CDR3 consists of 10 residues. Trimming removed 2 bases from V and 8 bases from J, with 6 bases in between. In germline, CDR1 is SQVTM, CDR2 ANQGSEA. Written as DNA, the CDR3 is TGCAGCGTTGAAAGGGGGGGCTACACCTTC. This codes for CSVERGGYTF.

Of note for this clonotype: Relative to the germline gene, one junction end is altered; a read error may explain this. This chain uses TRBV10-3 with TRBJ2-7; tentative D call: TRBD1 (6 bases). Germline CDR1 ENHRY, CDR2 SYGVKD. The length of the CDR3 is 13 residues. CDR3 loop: CATGQRASYEQHF. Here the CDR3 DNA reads TGTGCCACTGGACAGAGGGCCTCCTACGAGCAGCACTTC.

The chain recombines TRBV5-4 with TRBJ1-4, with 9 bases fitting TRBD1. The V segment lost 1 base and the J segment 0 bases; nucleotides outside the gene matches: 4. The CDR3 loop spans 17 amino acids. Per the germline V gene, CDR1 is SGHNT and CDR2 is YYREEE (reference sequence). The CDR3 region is CASSLQGQGATNEKLFF. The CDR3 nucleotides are TGTGCCAGCAGCTTGCAGGGACAGGGCGCAACTAATGAAAAACTGTTTTTT.

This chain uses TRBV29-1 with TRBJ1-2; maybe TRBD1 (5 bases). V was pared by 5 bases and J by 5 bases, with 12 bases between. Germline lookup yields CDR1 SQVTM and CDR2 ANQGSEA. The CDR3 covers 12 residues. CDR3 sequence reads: CSVNGTEYGYTF. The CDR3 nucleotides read TGCAGCGTTAACGGGACGGAATATGGCTACACCTTC.